One T cell receptor (beta chain) is described in this entry. Its matching antigen is unknown. Trimming cost V 3 bases and J 7 bases; bases outside gene matches: 7. The CDR3 is made up of 15 amino acids. Germline loops: CDR1 DFQATT, CDR2 SNEGSKA (reference sequence). This record belongs to a study of T cell responses to AZD1222 COVID-19 vaccine. Study outcomes and limitations: Increases in Spike-specific TCR breadth and depth were seen after two AZD1222 doses. Every sample of the repertoires postdated the peak T cell response. The span of vaccine-associated CD4 TCRs extended across spike, with dominance at 160-218 and 743-854.

Clones were sequenced by immunoSEQ multiplex PCR, and TCRdb holds only the in-frame ones, with some missing. The sample includes 130,000 to 150,000 clones, roughly four fifths of them seen just once. The receptor's source is an adult in good health. V and J are TRBV20-1 and TRBJ2-1; 12 bases fit TRBD2. Source: peripheral blood, taken on day 0 of MenACWY control vaccination. CDR3 sequence reads: CSASPLAGGMNEQFF. CDR3 bases: TGCAGTGCTAGTCCCCTAGCGGGGGGGATGAATGAGCAGTTCTTC.